These 14 T cell receptor beta chains originate from one sample sequenced in a study of T cell repertoires in ileal Crohn's disease. The data were produced by immunoSEQ multiplex PCR, yet TCRdb's version contains in-frame clones alone and is incomplete. This table holds roughly 4,500 clones, around 80% found once. Sequencing was carried out using ileal tissue. All receptors come from an adult with Crohn's disease.

The chain has TRBV11-1 and TRBJ2-7; a weak D match, TRBD1 (6 bases). The CDR3 runs to 15 residues. The germline gives CDR1 SGHAT, CDR2 FQDESV (reference sequence). Trimming took off 6 bases at V and 2 bases at J, with 17 bases between the two ends. For the CDR3, the DNA is TGTGCCAGCAGAAAGAACCGGGACATCACCTACGAGCAGTACTTC. Translation: CASRKNRDITYEQYF.

The CDR3 bases are TGCGCCAGCAGCTGGGACAGGAGCGCCTACGAGCAGTACTTC. Encoded protein: CASSWDRSAYEQYF. The chain combines TRBV5-1 with TRBJ2-7; TRBD1 matches 8 bases. The V segment lost 3 bases and the J segment 2 bases; nucleotides outside the gene matches: 4. The germline gives CDR1 SGHRS, CDR2 YFSETQ. The CDR3 spans 14 residues. Looking up the rest from reference TRBV5-1 and TRBJ2-7 gives the full variable domain: KAGVTQTPRYLIKTRGQQVTLSCSPISGHRSVSWYQQTPGQGLQFLFEYFSETQRNKGNFPGRFSGRQFSNSRSEMNVSTLELGDSALYLCASSWDRSAYEQYFGPGTRLTVT.

This clone was seen more than once but under ten times. This rearrangement joins TRBV25-1 to TRBJ1-1; 8 positions match TRBD1. Germline CDR1 is MGHDK and CDR2 is SYGVNS. CDR3 length equals 13 residues. Germline trimming cut 6 bases from V and 4 bases from J; bases unmatched to any gene: 4. The CDR3 spells CASSITGGTEAFF. Here the CDR3 DNA reads TGTGCCAGCAGCATAACAGGGGGCACTGAAGCTTTCTTT.

This clone came up a few times. This chain uses TRBV27 with TRBJ1-1; TRBD1 matches 9 bases. Germline trimming cut 4 bases from V and 7 bases from J; bases unmatched to any gene: 4. The CDR3 extends over 13 amino acids. Germline loops: CDR1 MNHEY, CDR2 SMNVEV (reference sequence). Here the CDR3 DNA reads TGTGCCAGCAGTTGGGACAGGGCTAATGAAGCTTTCTTT. As protein: CASSWDRANEAFF.

V and J are TRBV7-9 and TRBJ1-1, with 8 bases aligning to TRBD1. CDR1 is SEHNR and CDR2 is FQNEAQ in the germline V gene (reference sequence). Unmatched junction bases numbered 9, after V lost 4 bases and J lost 5 bases. This CDR3 has 15 residues. Written as DNA, the CDR3 is TGTGCCAGCAGCTATTTCCAGGGGGCGCAAACTGAAGCTTTCTTT. This codes for CASSYFQGAQTEAFF.

The rearrangement joins TRBV18 to TRBJ1-1, with D unresolved. From germline, CDR1 is KGHSH and CDR2 LQKENI. V gave up 3 bases and J gave up 5 bases, with 10 bases separating them. CDR3 length: 13 residues. CDR3 amino acids: CASSPTGITEAFF. The DNA for the CDR3 is TGTGCCAGCTCACCTACCGGGATTACTGAAGCTTTCTTT.

This clone was recorded a few times. The V gene is TRBV6-1, the J gene TRBJ2-7; 8 nucleotides align to TRBD2. The length of the CDR3 is 14 residues. Germline values: CDR1 MNHNS, CDR2 SASEGT. Germline trimming cut 3 bases from V and 3 bases from J; bases unmatched to any gene: 4. The CDR3 here is CASSERGASYEQYF. CDR3 sequence (DNA): TGTGCCAGCAGTGAGCGGGGGGCAAGCTACGAGCAGTACTTC.

J is TRBJ2-7 and V is TRBV7-8; possible D gene TRBD1, 6 bases. V was shortened by 3 bases and J by 7 bases, with 16 bases between the two germline ends. This CDR3 is built from 14 residues. The germline V gene encodes CDR1 SGHVS and CDR2 FQNEAQ. The DNA of the CDR3 is TGTGCCAGCAGCTTCCAGAGGACAGCGGAGGAGCAGTACTTC. This translates into CASSFQRTAEEQYF.

V gene TRBV14 combines with J gene TRBJ1-4; 8 bases match TRBD1. With V trimmed by 4 bases and J by 7 bases, 11 bases remained unmatched. The CDR3 covers 16 residues. The germline gives CDR1 SGHDN, CDR2 FVKESK. In DNA, the CDR3 is TGTGCCAGCAGCCGAGACAGGGGACGTATTGCTGAAAAACTGTTTTTT. Residues: CASSRDRGRIAEKLFF. The whole variable domain, remainder taken from reference TRBV14 and TRBJ1-4, is EAGVTQFPSHSVIEKGQTVTLRCDPISGHDNLYWYRRVMGKEIKFLLHFVKESKQDESGMPNNRFLAERTGGTYSTLKVQPAELEDSGVYFCASSRDRGRIAEKLFFGSGTQLSVL.

V and J are TRBV2 and TRBJ1-6; tentative D call: TRBD1 (5 bases). Germline V gene sequence: CDR1 SNHLY, CDR2 FYNNEI. Deletions cut 5 bases from V and 0 bases from J, with 17 bases between. The length of the CDR3 is 18 residues. The CDR3 sequence is CASSRTRGISSYNSPLHF. CDR3 DNA sequence: TGTGCCAGCAGTAGAACCCGGGGGATTAGCTCCTATAATTCACCCCTCCACTTT.

The chain is built from TRBV7-2 and TRBJ2-5; 8 bases are a match to TRBD1. The trim removed 5 bases at V and 5 bases at J, leaving 7 bases unmatched. CDR1 and CDR2 from the germline V gene are SGHTA and FQGNSA. The CDR3 consists of 14 residues. This CDR3 reads CASSLRTGRETQYF. For the CDR3, the DNA is TGTGCCAGCAGCCTGCGGACAGGGCGGGAGACCCAGTACTTC.

The sample holds one count of this clone. The chain recombines TRBV27 with TRBJ1-4, with TRBD1 identical over 9 bases. CDR3 size: 14 residues. CDR1 is MNHEY and CDR2 is SMNVEV in the germline V gene (reference sequence). Germline trimming cut 4 bases from V and 3 bases from J; bases unmatched to any gene: 0. The CDR3 spells CASSWDRANEKLFF. DNA of the CDR3: TGTGCCAGCAGTTGGGACAGGGCTAATGAAAAACTGTTTTTT.

The J gene is TRBJ2-7, the V gene TRBV27; TRBD1 matches at 7 bases. The CDR3 spans 14 residues. Germline-derived CDR1 and CDR2 are MNHEY and SMNVEV (reference sequence). Trimming at V came to 3 bases and at J to 2 bases, leaving 4 bases not matched to a gene. Here the CDR3 DNA reads TGTGCCAGCAGTTTCGACAGGGACCCCTACGAGCAGTACTTC. It encodes CASSFDRDPYEQYF.

This clone showed up just a few times. The CDR3 coding sequence is TGTGCCAGCAAGGTCAGCAGGGGAAACTATGGCTACACCTTC. Its protein product is CASKVSRGNYGYTF. This sequence joins TRBV6-1 and TRBJ1-2; maybe TRBD1 (6 bases). The germline V gene encodes CDR1 MNHNS and CDR2 SASEGT. The ends were cut back, 7 bases at V and 2 bases at J, with 14 bases in the middle. The CDR3 runs 14 residues.